Following are 22 T cell receptor beta chains from one sample sequenced in a study of T cells in Graves' hyperthyroidism and ophthalmopathy. Researchers amplified the TCR beta CDR3 regions from RNA transcripts. A first-round RT-PCR of the TCR CDR3 used the HTBI primer set. TCRdb passed the multiplex PCR reads through MiXCR, listing each CDR3 protein once. The table records about 590,000 distinct CDR3 sequences, approximately 15% of them present only once. The sequencing sample was made of blood. These receptors were taken from a woman aged 25 to 45 with Graves' hyperthyroidism.

This clonotype was counted at least ten times. The chain couples TRBV28 to TRBJ1-1; 12 bases agree with TRBD1. Germline V gene lookup returns CDR1 MDHEN and CDR2 SYDVKM. CDR3 length: 16 residues. Trimming took 7 bases from V and 3 from J; bases not matched to a gene: 9. The CDR3 DNA reads TGTGCCAGCACGGGACAGGGGGCCTGGAGGGACACTGAAGCTTTCTTT. Amino acids: CASTGQGAWRDTEAFF.

This clonotype was seen repeatedly, ten times or more. J is TRBJ2-7 and V is TRBV28; weak D call: TRBD2 (6 bases). Germline CDR1 reads MDHEN; CDR2 reads SYDVKM. CDR3 length: 14 amino acids. Trimming pared 3 bases from V and 0 bases from J, leaving 9 bases between. The CDR3 loop reads CASSFQGGSYEQYF. The CDR3 nucleotides read TGTGCCAGCAGTTTCCAGGGAGGCTCCTACGAGCAGTACTTC. The full variable domain, completed using reference TRBV28 and TRBJ2-7, is DVKVTQSSRYLVKRTGEKVFLECVQDMDHENMFWYRQDPGLGLRLIYFSYDVKMKEKGDIPEGYSVSREKKERFSLILESASTNQTSMYLCASSFQGGSYEQYFGPGTRLTVT.

Many counts were recorded for this clonotype. The chain joins TRBV7-9 to TRBJ2-7; D call uncertain. The V and J ends lost 1 base and 0 bases respectively, with 7 bases between them. Germline assignment: CDR1 SEHNR and CDR2 FQNEAQ (reference sequence). The length of the CDR3 is 14 residues. CDR3 sequence (DNA): TGTGCCAGCAGCTTAGTAAGCGACTCCTACGAGCAGTACTTC. Translation gives CASSLVSDSYEQYF.

This clonotype was recorded a few times. This chain connects TRBV9 to TRBJ2-3; D gene unclear. The V end lost 1 base, the J end lost 0 bases, and 12 bases lay between the germline ends. The CDR3 has 16 amino acids. CDR1 is SGDLS and CDR2 is YYNGEE in the germline V gene. CDR3 residues: CASSVFGSPSTDTQYF. Here the CDR3 DNA reads TGTGCCAGCAGCGTATTCGGAAGCCCTAGCACAGATACGCAGTATTTT.

The chain has TRBV7-2 and TRBJ2-2; 7 bases agree with TRBD1. Per the germline V gene, CDR1 is SGHTA and CDR2 is FQGNSA. This CDR3 comprises 15 residues. After removal of 7 bases from V and 6 bases from J, the junction contained 11 bases not matched to a gene. As DNA, the CDR3 is TGTGCCAGCATATCTCCCACCAGGGGGTCCGGGGAGCTGTTTTTT. Residues: CASISPTRGSGELFF.

This clonotype has at least ten counts. This chain uses TRBV5-1 with TRBJ1-1; TRBD1 might be the D (6 bases). Trimming removed 2 bases from V and 1 base from J, with 12 bases in between. Looked up from germline, CDR1 is SGHRS and CDR2 is YFSETQ. This CDR3 contains 15 residues. The CDR3, as DNA: TGCGCCAGCAGCTTACAGGGTACGGGGAACACTGAAGCTTTCTTT. Encoded protein: CASSLQGTGNTEAFF.

The chain is built from TRBV19 and TRBJ2-2; D ambiguous. Between the trimmed V and J ends, which lost 5 bases and 5 bases, there was a span of 9 bases. This CDR3 region has 13 residues. Germline V gene sequence: CDR1 LNHDA, CDR2 SQIVND (reference sequence). The CDR3 DNA sequence: TGTGCCAGTAGTTGGTCTGGTACCGGGGAGCTGTTTTTT. Translation: CASSWSGTGELFF.

In this sample, this clonotype turned up many times. This chain connects TRBV7-9 to TRBJ2-1; 11 bases are shared with TRBD1. Per germline, CDR1 SEHNR and CDR2 FQNEAQ (reference sequence). The CDR3 runs 17 residues. The ends lost 5 bases at V and 2 bases at J; junction bases unmatched: 8. The CDR3 sequence: CASSPSLGQGAYNEQFF. The CDR3 bases are TGTGCCAGCAGCCCCTCGCTGGGACAGGGGGCCTACAATGAGCAGTTCTTC.

This clonotype occurred a few times. This chain joins TRBV20-1 and TRBJ2-1; unclear D gene. Between the trimmed V and J ends, which lost 3 bases and 8 bases, there was a span of 11 bases. Germline-derived CDR1 and CDR2 are DFQATT and SNEGSKA (reference sequence). The length of the CDR3 is 12 residues. The CDR3 DNA follows: TGCAGTGCTAGGGGTAGTTGGGATGAGCAGTTCTTC. The encoded protein is CSARGSWDEQFF.

The chain couples TRBV5-1 to TRBJ1-6; 7 bases line up with TRBD1. The ends lost 4 bases at V and 10 bases at J; junction bases unmatched: 8. CDR1 and CDR2 (germline): SGHRS, YFSETQ. This CDR3 region has 14 residues. The CDR3 here is CASSKGQSGSPLHF. Here the CDR3 DNA reads TGCGCCAGCAGCAAGGGACAGAGCGGCTCACCCCTCCACTTT.

A few counts support this clonotype. This sequence joins TRBV5-6 and TRBJ2-1, with 8 bases identical to TRBD2. The CDR3 runs 12 residues. CDR1 is SGHDT and CDR2 is YYEEEE in the germline V gene. Trimming removed 3 bases from V and 15 bases from J; junction bases left unmatched: 8. DNA for the CDR3: TGTGCCAGCAGCTCAGGACTAGCTTCTTTGTTCTTC. It encodes CASSSGLASLFF. Full variable domain (remainder filled in from reference TRBV5-6 and TRBJ2-1): DAGVTQSPTHLIKTRGQQVTLRCSPKSGHDTVSWYQQALGQGPQFIFQYYEEEERQRGNFPDRFSGHQFPNYSSELNVNALLLGDSALYLCASSSGLASLFFGPGTRLTVL.

The sample holds a few counts of this clonotype. The rearrangement joins TRBV4-2 to TRBJ2-7, with TRBD2 identical over 10 bases. CDR3 length equals 17 residues. V shed 1 base and J 5 bases; nucleotides not matched to a gene: 11. Germline lookup yields CDR1 LGHNA and CDR2 YNFKEQ. In DNA form, the CDR3 reads TGTGCCAGCAGCCAAGTCAAACCGGGGACTAGCGTTCACGAGCAGTACTTC. Residues: CASSQVKPGTSVHEQYF.

There are many counts of this clonotype. CDR3 in DNA: TGCAGTGCTAGAGTTCCGGGGGTATACAATGAGCAGTTCTTC. Its translation is CSARVPGVYNEQFF. V and J are TRBV20-1 and TRBJ2-1; tentatively, D is TRBD2 (6 bases). The germline V gene encodes CDR1 DFQATT and CDR2 SNEGSKA (reference sequence). V lost 1 base and J 4 bases, leaving 11 bases between the germline ends. This CDR3 spans 14 amino acids.

The sample holds many counts of this clonotype. The chain couples TRBV7-9 to TRBJ2-1, with 11 bases aligning to TRBD2. This CDR3 spans 17 amino acids. Germline V gene lookup returns CDR1 SEHNR and CDR2 FQNEAQ (reference sequence). Trimming cost V 5 bases and J 7 bases; bases outside gene matches: 13. The CDR3 loop is CASSHPLLAGEGNEQFF. CDR3 DNA: TGTGCCAGCAGCCACCCCCTACTAGCGGGAGAGGGGAATGAGCAGTTCTTC.

This clonotype was seen ten or more times. J is TRBJ2-5 and V is TRBV12-3 or TRBV12-4; tentatively, D is TRBD2 (6 bases). The CDR3 totals 15 residues. Trimming removed 6 bases at V and 3 bases at J, with 17 bases between. CDR3 nucleotides: TGTGCCAGCAGCATAGGCGGGATCGAAGAAGAGACCCAGTACTTC. As protein: CASSIGGIEEETQYF.

There are many counts of this clonotype. The chain has TRBV15 and TRBJ2-7; 9 bases align to TRBD2. V shed 0 bases and J 3 bases; nucleotides not matched to a gene: 15. Per germline, CDR1 LNHNV and CDR2 YYDKDF (reference sequence). The length of the CDR3 is 19 residues. CDR3 protein: CATSRDPRREGPGHYEQYF. Written as DNA, the CDR3 is TGTGCCACCAGCAGAGATCCAAGGCGGGAGGGCCCTGGGCACTACGAGCAGTACTTC.

There are many counts of this clonotype. The V call is TRBV5-1, the J call TRBJ2-3; 12 nucleotides align to TRBD2. The CDR3 extends over 17 amino acids. J gave up 9 bases and V 3 bases, and 14 bases lay outside the gene matches. CDR1 SGHRS and CDR2 YFSETQ come from the germline V gene. The CDR3 sequence: CASSSTSTSGSQRTQYF. DNA of the CDR3: TGCGCCAGCAGCTCCACGTCGACTAGCGGGAGTCAACGAACGCAGTATTTT.

This clonotype came up many times. The chain joins TRBV5-1 to TRBJ2-5, with 7 bases fitting TRBD1. Germline V CDR1 and CDR2: SGHRS, YFSETQ. The CDR3 has 18 residues. Germline trimming cut 4 bases from V and 2 bases from J; bases unmatched to any gene: 17. The CDR3 spells CASSEPRDSQLGQETQYF. Here the CDR3 DNA reads TGCGCCAGCAGCGAACCCCGGGACAGCCAACTCGGACAAGAGACCCAGTACTTC.

There are a few counts of this clonotype. V and J are TRBV27 and TRBJ2-1; D remains unclear. Looked up from germline, CDR1 is MNHEY and CDR2 is SMNVEV (reference sequence). The CDR3 extends over 16 amino acids. The V and J ends lost 1 base and 3 bases respectively, with 13 bases between them. CDR3 bases: TGTGCCAGCAGTTTATTGGGCAGGACGAACTACAATGAGCAGTTCTTC. This codes for CASSLLGRTNYNEQFF.

This clonotype was found many times. It may be a read error: a sequence one base away is much more abundant. The J gene is TRBJ2-1, the V gene TRBV20-1; D gene ambiguous. The CDR3 has 10 amino acids. CDR1 is DFQATT and CDR2 is SNEGSKA in the germline V gene (reference sequence). The V end was cut by 2 bases, the J end by 8 bases, with 4 bases between. The DNA for the CDR3 is TGCAGTGCTAGATTCCATGAGCAGTTCTTC. It translates to CSARFHEQFF.

The chain has TRBV10-1 and TRBJ1-1; D unclear. Germline values: CDR1 WNHNN, CDR2 SYGVQD (reference sequence). V lost 3 bases, J lost 1 base, and 6 bases lay in between. The CDR3 is made up of 13 amino acids. The CDR3 nucleotides are TGCGCCAGCAGTGAAGAGCGGAACACTGAAGCTTTCTTT. This gives the protein CASSEERNTEAFF.

This clonotype was counted many times. CDR3 DNA: TGTGCCAGCAGCTTAACGTCGCCTAGCGGGAGAGATACGCAGTATTTT. Its translation is CASSLTSPSGRDTQYF. V usage is TRBV7-3 and J usage is TRBJ2-3; 10 positions match TRBD2. Per the germline V gene, CDR1 is SGHTA and CDR2 is FQGTGA. This CDR3 is built from 16 residues. V shed 0 bases and J 5 bases; nucleotides not matched to a gene: 5.